This T cell receptor (beta chain) was identified in a study of T-cell memory formation after mild COVID-19. Study context: TCR clusters showed largely donor specificity.

Using its own MiXCR run on the 5' RACE reads, TCRdb lists one record per CDR3 protein. The sample carries approximately 100,000 distinct CDR3 sequences, 11% recorded once. About this clonotype: As yet, its antigen is unknown.

Trimming cost V 1 base and J 5 bases; bases outside gene matches: 9. Germline CDR1 DFQATT, CDR2 SNEGSKA (reference sequence). The CDR3 is 16 residues long. Notes on the study in general: Pre-infection memory already had some responding clones, implying cross-reactive memory joined. Contracting CD8+ clones were enriched in EMRA, CD4+ mainly in CM and EM.

The sequence derives from a man aged 18 to 35 who had mild COVID-19 (a few samples of this study predate the infection). Cell type and time point are not known. V is TRBV20-1 and J is TRBJ2-5; 11 bases line up with TRBD2. Sequencing input: PBMCs or a T cell subset sorted from them (not recorded which). The CDR3 DNA sequence: TGCAGTGCTAGAGGATCTAGCGGGGGGAGATGGGAGACCCAGTACTTC. This encodes CSARGSSGGRWETQYF.